These 21 T cell receptor beta chains were all obtained from the same sample, sequenced in a study of T cell responses to AZD1222 COVID-19 vaccine. This table comes from immunoSEQ multiplex PCR, and its TCRdb copy is limited to in-frame clones, with some not included. This sample has 150,000 to 200,000 clones, with approximately 90% found just once. The sequenced sample was peripheral blood, obtained 28 days after the second AZD1222 dose. Every receptor here comes from an adult who received the AZD1222 COVID-19 vaccine.

The gene calls are TRBV14 and TRBJ2-3, with D possibly being TRBD1 (6 bases). CDR1 is SGHDN and CDR2 is FVKESK in the germline V gene. With 6 bases removed from V and 0 bases from J, the gap between germline ends came to 13 bases. The CDR3 sequence is 15 residues long. The CDR3 DNA reads TGTGCCAGCAGTCCTGGACAGTTTAGCACAGATACGCAGTATTTT. This codes for CASSPGQFSTDTQYF.

This chain joins TRBV27 and TRBJ2-1; possibly TRBD2 for D (6 bases). V was trimmed by 3 bases and J by 0 bases, leaving 15 bases between them. Germline CDR1 MNHEY, CDR2 SMNVEV (reference sequence). The CDR3 covers 17 residues. CDR3 residues: CASSFSSGPYSYNEQFF. CDR3 DNA sequence: TGTGCCAGCAGTTTCAGCAGCGGGCCCTACTCCTACAATGAGCAGTTCTTC.

The J gene is TRBJ2-6, the V gene TRBV7-6; 8 nucleotides agree with TRBD2. The CDR3 runs to 19 residues. Trimming removed 2 bases from V and 0 bases from J; junction bases left unmatched: 9. Germline V gene data show CDR1 as SGHVS and CDR2 as FNYEAQ. The CDR3 DNA is TGTGCCAGCAGCTTACGCCCGGGGAGCGGGAGCTCTGGGGCCAACGTCCTGACTTTC. As protein: CASSLRPGSGSSGANVLTF.

The chain has TRBV6-5 and TRBJ1-1; D is possibly TRBD1 (6 bases). Germline lookup yields CDR1 MNHEY and CDR2 SVGAGI. CDR3 length equals 12 residues. The V end was cut by 2 bases, the J end by 8 bases, with 9 bases between. For the CDR3, the DNA is TGTGCCAGCAGTTACGGGGGCAGGGAAGCTTTCTTT. This translates into CASSYGGREAFF.

The CDR3 spells CASSKGSSRAYEQYF. The CDR3 DNA follows: TGTGCCAGCAGTAAGGGCTCCTCTAGGGCCTACGAGCAGTACTTC. This chain uses TRBV6-5 with TRBJ2-7; no clear D. Trimming shortened V by 5 bases and J by 2 bases, and 16 bases separated the two germline ends. Germline CDR1 is MNHEY and CDR2 is SVGAGI. The CDR3 spans 15 residues.

The gene calls are TRBV30 and TRBJ2-3, with D possibly being TRBD2 (6 bases). This CDR3 has 14 amino acids. Between the trimmed V and J ends, which lost 3 bases and 4 bases, there was a span of 14 bases. Germline V gives CDR1 GTSNPN, CDR2 SVGIG (reference sequence). The CDR3 reads CAWRFRGGADTQYF. The CDR3 DNA is TGTGCCTGGAGATTCCGGGGCGGGGCAGATACGCAGTATTTT.

This chain joins TRBV9 and TRBJ2-3, with D possibly TRBD2 on 6 matching bases. CDR1 and CDR2 from the germline V gene are SGDLS and YYNGEE. Trimming pared 0 bases from V and 3 bases from J, leaving 11 bases between. The CDR3 has 15 amino acids. This CDR3 is CASSVGGAGTDTQYF. CDR3 nucleotide sequence: TGTGCCAGCAGCGTAGGTGGTGCGGGGACAGATACGCAGTATTTT.

The chain has TRBV9 and TRBJ1-3, with 7 bases identical to TRBD1. The CDR3 runs to 16 residues. Unmatched junction bases numbered 7, after V lost 4 bases and J lost 0 bases. CDR1 is SGDLS, CDR2 YYNGEE, per germline. CDR3 sequence reads: CASSPGGTVSGNTIYF. In nucleotides, the CDR3 is TGTGCCAGCAGCCCAGGGGGGACTGTCTCTGGAAACACCATATATTTT.

A single count supports this clone. The chain uses TRBV11-3 and TRBJ2-1; TRBD1 matches 10 bases. CDR1 is SGHNT and CDR2 is YENEEA in the germline V gene. The trim removed 2 bases at V and 7 bases at J, leaving 11 bases unmatched. There are 17 residues in the CDR3. This CDR3 is CASSLTVDRGGSNEQFF. The CDR3 nucleotides read TGTGCCAGCAGCTTAACAGTGGACAGGGGGGGTTCTAATGAGCAGTTCTTC.

Concerning this clone itself: The identical CDR3 is also encoded by other nucleotide sequences in the sample. The CDR3 DNA is TGTGCCAGCAGCCCCGGTAGCTACGAGCAGTACTTC. It encodes CASSPGSYEQYF. The chain links TRBV28 to TRBJ2-7, with D unclear. Germline CDR1 is MDHEN and CDR2 is SYDVKM. V lost 6 bases and J 3 bases, leaving 9 bases between the germline ends. The CDR3 consists of 12 residues.

The rearrangement uses TRBV7-3 and TRBJ2-3; either TRBD1 or TRBD2 may fit D (6 bases each). The ends were cut back, 4 bases at V and 4 bases at J, with 12 bases in the middle. The CDR3 is 14 residues long. From germline, CDR1 is SGHTA and CDR2 FQGTGA. Written as DNA, the CDR3 is TGTGCCAGCAGCTCGAATGGGGGGCCAGATACGCAGTATTTT. As protein: CASSSNGGPDTQYF.

The rearrangement uses TRBV6-5 and TRBJ2-4; the D gene is possibly TRBD1 (6 bases). V was clipped by 5 bases and J by 4 bases, with 12 bases between them. Germline CDR1 MNHEY, CDR2 SVGAGI. The CDR3 loop spans 14 amino acids. CDR3: CASSLDRVKNIQYF. DNA for the CDR3: TGTGCCAGCAGTCTGGACAGAGTTAAAAACATTCAGTACTTC.

The chain is built from TRBV24-1 and TRBJ2-5; 9 bases map to TRBD1. From germline, CDR1 is KGHDR and CDR2 SFDVKD. This CDR3 is built from 14 residues. J was trimmed by 9 bases and V by 3 bases; bases with no gene match: 7. The CDR3 spells CATSDPGQGVAQYF. CDR3 sequence (DNA): TGTGCCACCAGTGATCCGGGACAGGGAGTGGCCCAGTACTTC.

J is TRBJ1-4 and V is TRBV18; no definite D call. Germline V gives CDR1 KGHSH, CDR2 LQKENI. There are 15 residues in the CDR3. The V and J ends lost 3 bases and 4 bases respectively, with 12 bases between them. Here the CDR3 reads CASSPRTVFNEKLFF. The DNA for the CDR3 is TGTGCCAGCTCACCTCGGACGGTATTTAATGAAAAACTGTTTTTT.

The J gene is TRBJ1-5, the V gene TRBV6-5, with D possibly TRBD1 on 5 matching bases. Trimming took 6 bases from V and 3 from J, leaving 12 bases between them. CDR3 length equals 14 residues. CDR1 is MNHEY, CDR2 SVGAGI, per germline. The CDR3 bases are TGTGCCAGCAGCGGGACTCATCCCAATCAGCCCCAGCATTTT. This sequence encodes CASSGTHPNQPQHF.

V is TRBV4-2 and J is TRBJ2-7; D ambiguous. The V and J ends lost 0 bases and 4 bases respectively, with 10 bases between them. CDR1 and CDR2 (germline): LGHNA, YNFKEQ. This CDR3 region has 14 residues. As DNA, the CDR3 is TGTGCCAGCAGCCAAGAACTGGGCTGGTACGAGCAGTACTTC. The encoded protein is CASSQELGWYEQYF.

CDR3 residues: CASSLDTASNQPQHF. DNA for the CDR3: TGTGCCAGCAGCTTAGATACCGCTAGCAATCAGCCCCAGCATTTT. V is TRBV7-8 and J is TRBJ1-5; D uncertain. Trimming removed 1 base at V and 0 bases at J, with 7 bases between. Germline assignment: CDR1 SGHVS and CDR2 FQNEAQ. This CDR3 is built from 15 residues.

V is TRBV5-1 and J is TRBJ2-1; no definite D call. There are 15 residues in the CDR3. Germline V gene lookup returns CDR1 SGHRS and CDR2 YFSETQ. V lost 0 bases, J lost 6 bases, and 13 bases lay in between. The CDR3 spells CASSLALVTVNEQFF. The CDR3 DNA reads TGCGCCAGCAGCTTGGCGCTCGTGACTGTCAATGAGCAGTTCTTC.

The rearrangement uses TRBV30 and TRBJ2-7, with D perhaps being TRBD1 or TRBD2 (6 bases each). V was clipped by 0 bases and J by 6 bases, with 15 bases between them. In germline, CDR1 is GTSNPN, CDR2 SVGIG (reference sequence). The CDR3 extends over 14 amino acids. CDR3 DNA: TGTGCCTGGAGTGTTCTGGGCAGGGGAGGCGAGCAGTACTTC. The encoded protein is CAWSVLGRGGEQYF.

The rearrangement joins TRBV19 to TRBJ2-7; TRBD2 matches 11 bases. There are 15 residues in the CDR3. The V segment lost 9 bases and the J segment 0 bases; nucleotides outside the gene matches: 7. Germline loops: CDR1 LNHDA, CDR2 SQIVND (reference sequence). The CDR3 spells CASRAGTSGSYEQYF. DNA for the CDR3: TGTGCCAGCCGAGCCGGGACTAGCGGCTCCTACGAGCAGTACTTC.

The chain recombines TRBV28 with TRBJ2-7; 8 bases map to TRBD1. Germline V gives CDR1 MDHEN, CDR2 SYDVKM. The CDR3 is made up of 14 amino acids. The V and J ends lost 8 bases and 0 bases, in that order; junction bases with no gene match: 6. Here the CDR3 DNA reads TGTGCCAGCTGCGACAGGGGAAACTCCTACGAGCAGTACTTC. Amino acid sequence: CASCDRGNSYEQYF. Variable domain in full (rest from reference TRBV28 and TRBJ2-7): DVKVTQSSRYLVKRTGEKVFLECVQDMDHENMFWYRQDPGLGLRLIYFSYDVKMKEKGDIPEGYSVSREKKERFSLILESASTNQTSMYLCASCDRGNSYEQYFGPGTRLTVT.